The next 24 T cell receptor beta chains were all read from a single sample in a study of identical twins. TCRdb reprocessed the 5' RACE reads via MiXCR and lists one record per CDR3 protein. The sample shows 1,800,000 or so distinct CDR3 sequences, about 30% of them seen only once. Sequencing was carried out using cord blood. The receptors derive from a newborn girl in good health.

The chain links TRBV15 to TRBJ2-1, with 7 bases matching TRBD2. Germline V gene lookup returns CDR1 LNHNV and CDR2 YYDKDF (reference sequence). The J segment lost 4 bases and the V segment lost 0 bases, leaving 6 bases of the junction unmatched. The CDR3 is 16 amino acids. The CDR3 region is CATSRDLGTKYNEQFF. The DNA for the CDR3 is TGTGCCACCAGCAGAGATCTCGGGACTAAGTACAATGAGCAGTTCTTC.

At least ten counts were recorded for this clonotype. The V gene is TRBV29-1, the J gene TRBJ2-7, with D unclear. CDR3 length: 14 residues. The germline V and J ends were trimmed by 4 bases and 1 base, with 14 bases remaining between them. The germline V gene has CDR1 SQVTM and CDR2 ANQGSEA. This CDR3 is CSVVGRSSSYEQYF. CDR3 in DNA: TGCAGCGTTGTGGGCAGGAGTTCTTCCTACGAGCAGTACTTC.

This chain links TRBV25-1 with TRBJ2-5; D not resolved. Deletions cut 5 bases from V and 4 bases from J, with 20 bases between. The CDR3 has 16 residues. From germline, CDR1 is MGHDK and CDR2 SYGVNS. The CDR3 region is CASSPQSLTPRETQYF. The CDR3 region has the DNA TGTGCCAGCAGTCCACAAAGCCTAACCCCTCGAGAGACCCAGTACTTC.

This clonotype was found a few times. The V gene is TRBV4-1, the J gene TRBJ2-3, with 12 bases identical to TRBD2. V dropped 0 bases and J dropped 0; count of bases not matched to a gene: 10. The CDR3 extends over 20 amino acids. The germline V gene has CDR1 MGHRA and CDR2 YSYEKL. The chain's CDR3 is CASSQDLLAGGKTSTDTQYF. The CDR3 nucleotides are TGCGCCAGCAGCCAAGATTTGCTAGCGGGAGGGAAAACTAGCACAGATACGCAGTATTTT.

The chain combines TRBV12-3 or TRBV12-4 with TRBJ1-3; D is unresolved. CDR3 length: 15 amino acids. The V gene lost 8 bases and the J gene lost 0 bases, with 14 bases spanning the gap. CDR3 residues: CASQAGPRSGNTIYF. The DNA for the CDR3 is TGTGCCAGCCAGGCTGGACCCCGCTCTGGAAACACCATATATTTT.

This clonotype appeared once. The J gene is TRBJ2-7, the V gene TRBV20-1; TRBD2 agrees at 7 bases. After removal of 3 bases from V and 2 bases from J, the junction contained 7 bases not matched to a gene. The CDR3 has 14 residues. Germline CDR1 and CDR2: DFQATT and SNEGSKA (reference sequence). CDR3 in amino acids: CSARVGRPTYEQYF. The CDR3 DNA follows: TGCAGTGCTAGGGTCGGGAGGCCAACCTACGAGCAGTACTTC.

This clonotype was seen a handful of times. The CDR3 here is CASKVGTSSNQPQHF. The CDR3 region has the DNA TGTGCCAGCAAGGTCGGAACCAGTAGCAATCAGCCCCAGCATTTT. The chain couples TRBV27 to TRBJ1-5; D gene uncertain. The CDR3 runs 15 residues. The germline gives CDR1 MNHEY, CDR2 SMNVEV (reference sequence). V was trimmed by 7 bases and J by 0 bases, leaving 13 bases between them.

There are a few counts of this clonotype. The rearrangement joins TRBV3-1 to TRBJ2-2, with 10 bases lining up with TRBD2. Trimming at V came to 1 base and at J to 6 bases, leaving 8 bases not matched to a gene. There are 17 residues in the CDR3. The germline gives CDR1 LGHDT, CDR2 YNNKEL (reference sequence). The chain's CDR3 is CASSQAPGLAQAGELFF. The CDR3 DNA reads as TGTGCCAGCAGCCAAGCTCCGGGACTAGCGCAGGCCGGGGAGCTGTTTTTT.

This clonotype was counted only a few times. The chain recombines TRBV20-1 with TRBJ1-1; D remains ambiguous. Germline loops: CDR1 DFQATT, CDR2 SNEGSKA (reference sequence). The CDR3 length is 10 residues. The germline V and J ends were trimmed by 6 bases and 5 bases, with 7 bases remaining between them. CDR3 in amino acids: CSAFRTEAFF. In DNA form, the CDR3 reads TGCAGTGCCTTTAGGACTGAAGCTTTCTTT.

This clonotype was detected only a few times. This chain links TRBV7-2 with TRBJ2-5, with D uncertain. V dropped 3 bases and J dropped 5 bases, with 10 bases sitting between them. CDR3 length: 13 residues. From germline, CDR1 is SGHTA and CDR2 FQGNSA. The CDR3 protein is CASSFGWKETQYF. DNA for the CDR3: TGTGCCAGCAGCTTTGGGTGGAAGGAGACCCAGTACTTC.

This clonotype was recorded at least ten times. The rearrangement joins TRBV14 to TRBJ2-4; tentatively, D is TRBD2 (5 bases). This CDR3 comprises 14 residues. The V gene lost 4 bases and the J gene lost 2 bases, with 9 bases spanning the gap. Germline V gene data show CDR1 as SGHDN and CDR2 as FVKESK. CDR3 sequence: CASSRGITKNIQYF. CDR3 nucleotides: TGTGCCAGCAGCCGAGGGATAACCAAAAACATTCAGTACTTC.

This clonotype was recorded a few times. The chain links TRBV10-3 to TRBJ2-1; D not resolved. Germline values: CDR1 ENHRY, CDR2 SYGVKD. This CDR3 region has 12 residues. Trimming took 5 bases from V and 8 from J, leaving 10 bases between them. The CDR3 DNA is TGTGCCATCAGTAAAAATAGGGATGAGCAGTTCTTC. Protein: CAISKNRDEQFF.

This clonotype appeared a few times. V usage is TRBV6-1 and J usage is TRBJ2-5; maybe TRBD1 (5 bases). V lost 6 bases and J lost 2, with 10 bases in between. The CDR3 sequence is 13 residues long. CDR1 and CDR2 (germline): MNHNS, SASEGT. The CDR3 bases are TGTGCCAGCAGGCAGGGCTGGCAAGAGACCCAGTACTTC. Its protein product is CASRQGWQETQYF.

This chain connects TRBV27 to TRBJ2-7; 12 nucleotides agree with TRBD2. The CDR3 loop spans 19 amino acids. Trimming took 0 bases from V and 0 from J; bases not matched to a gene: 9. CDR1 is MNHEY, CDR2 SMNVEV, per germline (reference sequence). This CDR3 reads CASSLSSLAGGPSSYEQYF. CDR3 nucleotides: TGTGCCAGCAGTTTATCATCGCTAGCGGGAGGGCCGAGCTCCTACGAGCAGTACTTC.

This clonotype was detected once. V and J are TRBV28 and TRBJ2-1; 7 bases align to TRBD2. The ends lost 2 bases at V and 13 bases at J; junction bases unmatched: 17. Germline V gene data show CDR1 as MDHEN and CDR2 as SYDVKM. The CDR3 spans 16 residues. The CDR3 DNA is TGTGCCAGCAGTTTACTCCAACTCGGGCCGCGGGAGACCCAGTTCTTC. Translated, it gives CASSLLQLGPRETQFF.

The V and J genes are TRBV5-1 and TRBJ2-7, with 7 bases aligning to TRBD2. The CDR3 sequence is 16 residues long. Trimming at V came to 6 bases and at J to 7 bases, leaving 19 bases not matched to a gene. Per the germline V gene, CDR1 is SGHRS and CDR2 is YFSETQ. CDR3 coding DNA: TGCGCCAGCACATCTAGCGGTCCTAGCTCCTACAATGAGCAGTACTTC. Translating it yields CASTSSGPSSYNEQYF.

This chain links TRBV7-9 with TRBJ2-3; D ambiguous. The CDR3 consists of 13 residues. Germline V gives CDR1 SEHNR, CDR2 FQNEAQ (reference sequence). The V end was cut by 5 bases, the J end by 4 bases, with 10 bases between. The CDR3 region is CASSPRSPDTQYF. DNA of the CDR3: TGTGCCAGCAGCCCGCGTAGTCCAGATACGCAGTATTTT.

The CDR3 sequence: CASSSDIYTQYF. DNA for the CDR3: TGTGCCAGCAGCTCGGATATTTATACGCAGTATTTT. The chain is built from TRBV5-4 and TRBJ2-3; D uncertain. CDR1 and CDR2 (germline): SGHNT, YYREEE (reference sequence). The CDR3 has 12 residues. The V and J ends lost 3 bases and 7 bases respectively, with 9 bases between them.

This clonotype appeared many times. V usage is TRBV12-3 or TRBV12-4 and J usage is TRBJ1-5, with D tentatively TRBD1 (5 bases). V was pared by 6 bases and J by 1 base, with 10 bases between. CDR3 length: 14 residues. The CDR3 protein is CASSLRDSNQPQHF. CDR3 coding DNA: TGTGCCAGCAGCTTAAGGGACAGCAATCAGCCCCAGCATTTT.

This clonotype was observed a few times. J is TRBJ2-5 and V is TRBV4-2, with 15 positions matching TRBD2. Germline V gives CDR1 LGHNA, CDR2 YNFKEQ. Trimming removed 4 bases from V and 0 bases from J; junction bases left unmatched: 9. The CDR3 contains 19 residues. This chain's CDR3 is CASSPYWTSGRGNQETQYF. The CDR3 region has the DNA TGTGCCAGCAGCCCATATTGGACTAGCGGGAGGGGAAACCAAGAGACCCAGTACTTC.

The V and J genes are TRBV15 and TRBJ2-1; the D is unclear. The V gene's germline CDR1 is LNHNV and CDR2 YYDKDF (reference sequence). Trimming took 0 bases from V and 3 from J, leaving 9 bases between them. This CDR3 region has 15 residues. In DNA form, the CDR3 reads TGTGCCACCAGCAGAGAAGATTCGGGCTACAATGAGCAGTTCTTC. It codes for CATSREDSGYNEQFF.

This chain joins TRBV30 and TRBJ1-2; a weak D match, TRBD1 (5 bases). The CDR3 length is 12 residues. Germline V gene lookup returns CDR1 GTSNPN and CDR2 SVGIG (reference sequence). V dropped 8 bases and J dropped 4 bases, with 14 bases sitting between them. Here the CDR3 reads CAADQGFYGYTF. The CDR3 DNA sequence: TGTGCCGCAGACCAGGGATTCTATGGCTACACCTTC.

In nucleotides, the CDR3 is TGCAGCGTGCTCCCGGGCCCCTACACAGATACGCAGTATTTT. Translation gives CSVLPGPYTDTQYF. The chain carries TRBV29-1 and TRBJ2-3; D is undetermined. Germline CDR1 and CDR2: SQVTM and ANQGSEA. This CDR3 contains 14 residues. Deletions cut 6 bases from V and 2 bases from J, with 15 bases between.

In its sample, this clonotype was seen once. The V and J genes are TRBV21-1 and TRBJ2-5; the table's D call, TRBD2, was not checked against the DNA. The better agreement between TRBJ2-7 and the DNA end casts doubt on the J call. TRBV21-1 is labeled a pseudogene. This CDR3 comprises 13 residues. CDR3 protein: CASSIDQDYEQYF. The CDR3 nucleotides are TGTGCCAGCAGCATTGACCAGGACTACGAGCAGTACTTC.